This T cell receptor (beta chain) was observed in a study of vaccination effects on CD4 cells after COVID-19. Study as a whole: With the ViraFEST assay, the study expanded antigen-specific CD4+ T cells using viral peptide pools, then sequenced them.

Germline CDR1 MNHNS, CDR2 SASEGT. V shed 7 bases and J shed 4 bases, with 17 bases lying between them. The CDR3 loop spans 15 amino acids. Following culture for ten to eleven days, CD4+ T cells were isolated. Previously uninfected by SARS-CoV-2, the vaccine recipients also showed negative nucleocapsid antibodies. Assay: immunoSEQ multiplex PCR; the TCRdb copy retains only in-frame clones and omits some. In the table there are around 25,000 clones, roughly 73% of which are singletons. On this clone: The target antigen is unknown.

Whole-study results and caveats: Just 1 of 255 vaccine-induced clones in healthy recipients was cross-reactive. Researchers reported few convalescent patients and no early post-infection timepoints in the study.

The chain uses TRBV6-1 and TRBJ1-5, with D unresolved. This specimen was CD4+ T cells from PBMCs cultured without peptide, taken before COVID-19 vaccination. This clonotype originated in a human donor who received a COVID-19 vaccine. The CDR3 DNA reads TGTGCCAGCACCAAACCAGGATACCCTAATCAGCCCCAGCATTTT. This sequence encodes CASTKPGYPNQPQHF.